These 4 T cell receptor beta chains share one sample of origin, sequenced in a study of blood T cell repertoires in COVID-19. Repertoires were generated with immunoSEQ multiplex PCR, while TCRdb's copy carries only in-frame clones and drops some. The data contain 200,000 to 300,000 clones, approximately 82% of them seen just once; the ten biggest clones take up 2% to 2.5%. Sequenced: peripheral blood. Receptors were obtained from a man aged 35 to 55 who had recovered from COVID-19.

Remarks on this clone: Because the CDR3's place on the DNA is in doubt, the DNA is left out and the CDR3 is given as listed by TCRdb. The chain employs TRBV21-1 and TRBJ2-7; the table's D gene call, TRBD2, was not cross checked with the DNA. TRBV21-1 is termed a pseudogene. The CDR3 region is 16 residues in length, termini included. The CDR3 protein is CASSKSGENYHCEQYF.

The chain combines TRBV5-4 with TRBJ2-2; a weak D match, TRBD1 (6 bases). This CDR3 comprises 15 residues. With 3 bases removed from V and 1 base from J, the gap between germline ends came to 10 bases. Germline V gene lookup returns CDR1 SGHNT and CDR2 YYREEE (reference sequence). DNA of the CDR3: TGTGCCAGCAGCTCGCCGGGACAGAACACCGGGGAGCTGTTTTTT. Translated, it gives CASSSPGQNTGELFF.

This chain uses TRBV25-1 with TRBJ2-7, with D uncertain. The CDR3 is made up of 15 amino acids. Germline CDR1 is MGHDK and CDR2 is SYGVNS. Trimming pared 1 base from V and 2 bases from J, leaving 12 bases between. The CDR3 DNA sequence: TGTGCCAGCAGTGAATTAGGCAGGAATGCCTACGAGCAGTACTTC. This codes for CASSELGRNAYEQYF.

The chain uses TRBV19 and TRBJ1-1; no reliable D call. V lost 7 bases and J 5 bases, leaving 14 bases between the germline ends. There are 13 residues in the CDR3. Germline CDR1 is LNHDA and CDR2 is SQIVND (reference sequence). CDR3 DNA sequence: TGTGCCAGTACCCTTAGCCGGGAAACTGAAGCTTTCTTT. Translation gives CASTLSRETEAFF.